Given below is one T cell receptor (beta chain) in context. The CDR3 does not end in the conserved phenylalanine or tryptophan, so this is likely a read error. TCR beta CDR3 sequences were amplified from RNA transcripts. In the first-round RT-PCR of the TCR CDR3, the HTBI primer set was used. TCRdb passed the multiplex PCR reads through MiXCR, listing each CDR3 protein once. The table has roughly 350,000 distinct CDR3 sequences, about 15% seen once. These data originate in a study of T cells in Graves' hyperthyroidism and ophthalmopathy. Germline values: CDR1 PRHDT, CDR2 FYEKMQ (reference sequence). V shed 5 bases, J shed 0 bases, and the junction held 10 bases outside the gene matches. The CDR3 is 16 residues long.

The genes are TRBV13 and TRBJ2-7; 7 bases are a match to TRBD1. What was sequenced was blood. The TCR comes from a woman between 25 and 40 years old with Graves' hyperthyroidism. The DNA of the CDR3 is TGTGCCAGCAGCGCCCGACAGGGTCTGAGCTCCTACGAGCAGTACTTG. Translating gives CASSARQGLSSYEQYL.